Listed below are T cell receptor beta chains from one sample, sequenced in a study of early T cells in non-severe SARS-CoV-2 infection. One entry per CDR3 protein results from TCRdb running MiXCR on the 5' RACE reads. The repertoire has about 71,000 distinct CDR3 sequences, approximately 13% of them found once; the top ten carry more than 12%. Input material: whole blood. These receptors all stem from an adult who was a healthcare worker with PCR-confirmed SARS-CoV-2 infection or an uninfected control (not recorded which). CDR3s include the opening cysteine and the closing phenylalanine or tryptophan. Each record gives: D gene, clone size, V gene, J gene, CDR3 protein. D genes are given only for firm matches. The size entry is marked missing in some rows and otherwise reads once, few, many or a size class.

TRBD1	once	TRBV7-8	TRBJ2-5	CASRPVRGQRRETQYF
.	few	TRBV29-1	TRBJ2-3	CSVAESTDTQYF
.	.	TRBV4-1	TRBJ2-7	CASRPAGFPYEQYF
.	many	TRBV20-1	TRBJ1-1	CSARGPNTEAFF
TRBD1	many	TRBV18	TRBJ1-5	CASSPDRTGPQHF
TRBD1	few	TRBV6-5	TRBJ1-1	CASSDRGRVTFF
.	many	TRBV7-2	TRBJ2-2	CASSLSIGGPGELFF
.	few	TRBV12-3/TRBV12-4	TRBJ2-7	CASSPWTESTYEQYF
.	few	TRBV7-9	TRBJ1-6	CASTFLGSPLHF
.	few	TRBV5-5	TRBJ2-6	CASSLLRQGVGSGANVLTF
TRBD1	many	TRBV9	TRBJ1-2	CASSAGGQGDYGYTF
.	few	TRBV29-1	TRBJ2-7	CSVVWQGLLESQYF
.	many	TRBV29-1	TRBJ1-2	CSVFDSYGYTF
.	.	TRBV18	TRBJ1-5	CASSPEGGQPQHF
.	few	TRBV29-1	TRBJ2-1	CSVEGAREQFF
.	.	TRBV20-1	TRBJ1-1	CSARGREKNTEAFF
TRBD2	.	TRBV5-4	TRBJ2-5	CASSPSPLALETQYF
.	many	TRBV27	TRBJ2-2	CASSSARVRAGELFF
TRBD2	.	TRBV7-6	TRBJ2-1	CASSLWSSGTYNEQFF
.	few	TRBV19	TRBJ1-2	CASSLDRSFGYTF
TRBD2	.	TRBV20-1	TRBJ2-1	CSAKKRGYEQEQFF
.	once	TRBV25-1	TRBJ1-2	CASSEGLSNYGYTF
.	.	TRBV5-1	TRBJ2-3	CASIPTGPGTPDTQYF
.	.	TRBV9	TRBJ1-1	CASNREGSKNTEAFF
TRBD1	.	TRBV12-3/TRBV12-4	TRBJ1-2	CASTLGGSQGASGYTF
TRBD1	many	TRBV7-2	TRBJ1-2	CASSFQGQGYDGYTF
.	few	TRBV27	TRBJ1-1	CASSPMGFGSNTEAFF
TRBD1	.	TRBV28	TRBJ2-2	CASTVHPTGGGGELFF
TRBD1	.	TRBV20-1	TRBJ1-6	CSARPRTGENSPLHF
.	.	TRBV27	TRBJ2-4	CASRLAGGRGAKNIQYF
TRBD1	.	TRBV9	TRBJ1-6	CASSYRGQRNSPLHF
.	many	TRBV20-1	TRBJ2-1	CSAGGTDYNEQFF
.	.	TRBV3-1	TRBJ1-1	CASSQGGKAFF
.	few	TRBV11-1	TRBJ2-1	CASSFRAHEQFF
.	many	TRBV5-1	TRBJ1-5	CASSLTGNQPQHF
.	.	TRBV6-2/TRBV6-3	TRBJ2-3	CASRGPSKDTQYF
.	.	TRBV3-1	TRBJ2-3	CASSRFGGTDTQYF
.	few	TRBV7-2	TRBJ1-2	CASSLGRGQGYTF
.	few	TRBV4-1	TRBJ1-6	CASSQGLHSNSPLHF
TRBD1	few	TRBV20-1	TRBJ2-7	CSASPDRGTLEQYF
.	few	TRBV7-9	TRBJ1-5	CASRFDSNQPQHF
.	.	TRBV29-1	TRBJ1-1	CSVVGRPNTEAFF
.	many	TRBV12-3/TRBV12-4	TRBJ1-4	CASSTSSRARANEKLFF
.	.	TRBV29-1	TRBJ2-1	CSVERVYNEQFF
.	few	TRBV6-2/TRBV6-3	TRBJ2-7	CASTYALQVSYEQYF
.	few	TRBV11-2	TRBJ1-5	CASSSDPPTNLNQPQHF
TRBD2	.	TRBV5-6	TRBJ2-7	CASSERDYSYEQYF
.	few	TRBV28	TRBJ2-7	CATPRLEQYF
.	many	TRBV6-1	TRBJ2-1	CASQPVGASYNEQFF
.	.	TRBV7-6	TRBJ2-5	CASSPEVHFGQSEATQYF
TRBD1	.	TRBV6-6	TRBJ1-6	CASSSQQGSHNSPLHF
.	many	TRBV18	TRBJ1-1	CASSPQPNTEAFF